Presented here are 29 T cell receptor beta chains from one specimen sequenced in a study of blood T cell repertoires in COVID-19. The table came from immunoSEQ multiplex PCR; TCRdb's copy has only in-frame clones and leaves some out. Of some 460,000 clones listed, 87% are singletons. Sample: PBMCs or T cells enriched from blood (not recorded which). The origin of the receptors is a woman aged 18-35 years with acute COVID-19.

The V gene is TRBV25-1, the J gene TRBJ2-1, with unresolved D. V shed 3 bases and J shed 7 bases, with 4 bases lying between them. Germline values: CDR1 MGHDK, CDR2 SYGVNS. The CDR3 is made up of 11 amino acids. The CDR3 loop reads CASSDLNEQFF. As DNA, the CDR3 is TGTGCCAGCAGTGACCTGAATGAGCAGTTCTTC.

The chain recombines TRBV6-5 with TRBJ1-2; 7 positions match TRBD1. The V gene end was trimmed by 8 bases and the J gene end by 8 bases; junction bases not matched to a gene: 11. Germline CDR1 MNHEY, CDR2 SVGAGI. The CDR3 runs to 13 residues. In nucleotides, the CDR3 is TGTGCCAGCCACAAAGGCGACAGGGTAGGCTACACCTTC. Protein sequence: CASHKGDRVGYTF.

In nucleotides, the CDR3 is TGTGCCCAGGGGGAGATCAGGGAGGCAGATACGCAGTATTTT. It codes for CAQGEIREADTQYF. This chain joins TRBV2 and TRBJ2-3; tentative D call: TRBD1 (7 bases). The CDR3 runs to 14 residues. Trimming pared 11 bases from V and 4 bases from J, leaving 19 bases between. Germline-derived CDR1 and CDR2 are SNHLY and FYNNEI.

The J gene is TRBJ2-5, the V gene TRBV3-1 (or the pseudogene TRBV3-2); 9 nucleotides align to TRBD1. The V segment lost 0 bases and the J segment 2 bases; nucleotides outside the gene matches: 16. Germline V gene sequence: CDR1 LGHDT, CDR2 YNNKEL (reference sequence). The CDR3 is 20 residues long. The CDR3 loop is CASSQEPVGEGTGIQETQYF. The CDR3 DNA follows: TGTGCCAGCAGCCAAGAGCCGGTAGGTGAGGGGACAGGGATTCAAGAGACCCAGTACTTC.

Written as DNA, the CDR3 is TGTGCCAGCAGCTTAATAGCCACTGAAGCTTTCTTT. Translated, it gives CASSLIATEAFF. J is TRBJ1-1 and V is TRBV11-2, with D unclear. With 2 bases removed from V and 4 bases from J, the gap between germline ends came to 5 bases. The germline CDR1 and CDR2 sequences are SGHAT and FQNNGV. This CDR3 is built from 12 residues.

A single count supports this clone. The chain links TRBV6-2 or TRBV6-3 to TRBJ2-7; 7 bases agree with TRBD2. CDR1 is MNHEY and CDR2 is SVGEGT in the germline V gene. Losses at the gene ends were 3 bases for V and 2 bases for J; bases not matched to a gene: 13. This CDR3 is built from 17 residues. This CDR3 is CASSYYSWGGVTYEQYF. For the CDR3, the DNA is TGTGCCAGCAGTTATTACTCGTGGGGAGGGGTAACCTACGAGCAGTACTTC.

This chain connects TRBV7-9 to TRBJ2-3; TRBD1 is a possible D gene (6 bases). The CDR3 extends over 15 amino acids. CDR1 SEHNR and CDR2 FQNEAQ come from the germline V gene (reference sequence). Trimming stripped 2 bases from V and 0 bases from J, with 9 bases between. The CDR3 bases are TGTGCCAGCAGCTTAAACAGGGCTAGCACAGATACGCAGTATTTT. The encoded protein is CASSLNRASTDTQYF. The full variable domain, with the rest looked up from reference TRBV7-9 and TRBJ2-3, is DTGVSQNPRHKITKRGQNVTFRCDPISEHNRLYWYRQTLGQGPEFLTYFQNEAQLEKSRLLSDRFSAERPKGSFSTLEIQRTEQGDSAMYLCASSLNRASTDTQYFGPGTRLTVL.

This clone was recorded many times. The V gene is TRBV2, the J gene TRBJ1-1; D gene uncertain. The germline V gene has CDR1 SNHLY and CDR2 FYNNEI. This CDR3 is built from 12 residues. Trimming left V 8 bases short and J 7 bases short, with 14 bases between. This CDR3 reads CASARGFGEAFF. CDR3 sequence (DNA): TGTGCCAGCGCACGGGGTTTCGGTGAAGCTTTCTTT.

V usage is TRBV28 and J usage is TRBJ1-6; the D gene is possibly TRBD1 (5 bases). CDR3 size: 18 residues. Germline V gene lookup returns CDR1 MDHEN and CDR2 SYDVKM. With 3 bases removed from V and 10 bases from J, the gap between germline ends came to 25 bases. The CDR3 DNA is TGTGCCAGCAGTTTTGAGTCCGGCGGGGGAAGGGAAGGATCACCCCTCCACTTT. Its translation: CASSFESGGGREGSPLHF.

This chain joins TRBV12-5 and TRBJ2-1, with TRBD1 as a possible D gene (5 bases). Germline CDR1 is LGHNT and CDR2 is FRNRAP. V gave up 6 bases and J gave up 10 bases, with 10 bases separating them. The length of the CDR3 is 11 residues. The CDR3 reads CASGLKGEQFF. The CDR3 bases are TGTGCTAGTGGCCTGAAGGGGGAGCAGTTCTTC.

The genes are TRBV10-3 and TRBJ1-5; possibly TRBD1 for D (5 bases). CDR1 is ENHRY and CDR2 is SYGVKD in the germline V gene. V was clipped by 0 bases and J by 0 bases, with 6 bases between them. The CDR3 is made up of 15 amino acids. The CDR3 DNA reads TGTGCCATCAGTGAGTCAGGGGATAGCAATCAGCCCCAGCATTTT. It is translated as CAISESGDSNQPQHF.

The rearrangement uses TRBV7-6 and TRBJ1-4, with TRBD1 identical over 11 bases. J lost 4 bases, V lost 10 bases, and 8 bases had no gene match. Germline CDR1 SGHVS, CDR2 FNYEAQ. CDR3 size: 15 residues. The CDR3 sequence: CATADRGLVNEKLFF. CDR3 nucleotide sequence: TGTGCCACCGCGGACAGGGGGCTTGTTAATGAAAAACTGTTTTTT.

The CDR3 region is CASSEGRGPDTQYF. The CDR3 DNA reads TGTGCCAGCAGTGAAGGTAGGGGGCCAGATACGCAGTATTTT. V is TRBV25-1 and J is TRBJ2-3; TRBD1 matches 7 bases. The CDR3 sequence is 14 residues long. Unmatched junction bases numbered 3, after V lost 2 bases and J lost 4 bases. Germline CDR1 and CDR2: MGHDK and SYGVNS.

This clone was seen only a few times. The chain has TRBV6-2 or TRBV6-3 and TRBJ2-1; a weak D match, TRBD2 (6 bases). Germline V gene data show CDR1 as MNHEY and CDR2 as SVGEGT. The CDR3 covers 13 residues. Between the trimmed V and J ends, which lost 4 bases and 8 bases, there was a span of 12 bases. Here the CDR3 reads CASSFALAYEQFF. The CDR3 nucleotides are TGTGCCAGCAGTTTCGCACTAGCCTATGAGCAGTTCTTC.

The genes are TRBV11-2 and TRBJ2-2; 7 nucleotides line up with TRBD1. After removal of 2 bases from V and 6 bases from J, the junction contained 12 bases not matched to a gene. Germline V gene lookup returns CDR1 SGHAT and CDR2 FQNNGV. CDR3 length: 17 residues. Here the CDR3 reads CASSLFVGGELPGELFF. The CDR3 DNA follows: TGTGCCAGCAGCTTATTCGTAGGGGGCGAGCTCCCCGGGGAGCTGTTTTTT.

V and J are TRBV27 and TRBJ1-5, with D perhaps TRBD1 (5 bases). This CDR3 contains 15 residues. Per the germline V gene, CDR1 is MNHEY and CDR2 is SMNVEV (reference sequence). Trimming left V 3 bases short and J 2 bases short, with 11 bases between. CDR3 protein: CASSFVGERNQPQHF. Here the CDR3 DNA reads TGTGCCAGCAGTTTCGTAGGGGAACGCAATCAGCCCCAGCATTTT.

The V and J genes are TRBV5-1 and TRBJ2-1, with D maybe TRBD2 (5 bases). This CDR3 comprises 13 residues. The V end was cut by 1 base, the J end by 5 bases, with 7 bases between. CDR1 is SGHRS and CDR2 is YFSETQ in the germline V gene. The CDR3 DNA sequence: TGCGCCAGCAGCTTGCAGCGGAACAATGAGCAGTTCTTC. The encoded protein is CASSLQRNNEQFF.

The rearrangement uses TRBV5-1 and TRBJ1-3, with D tentatively TRBD1 (5 bases). Germline V CDR1 and CDR2: SGHRS, YFSETQ. V gave up 0 bases and J gave up 0 bases, with 10 bases separating them. The CDR3 is 16 amino acids. The CDR3: CASSLGPGYSGNTIYF. CDR3 DNA: TGCGCCAGCAGCTTGGGCCCAGGGTACTCTGGAAACACCATATATTTT.

CDR3 protein: CAYTGQGSYEQYF. The DNA of the CDR3 is TGTGCTTATACGGGACAGGGCTCCTACGAGCAGTACTTC. The chain is built from TRBV2 and TRBJ2-7, with TRBD1 identical over 9 bases. Germline CDR1 SNHLY, CDR2 FYNNEI. The CDR3 sequence is 13 residues long.

This chain connects TRBV6-6 to TRBJ1-2; perhaps TRBD1 as D (6 bases). This CDR3 is 13 amino acids long. With 6 bases removed from V and 7 bases from J, the gap between germline ends came to 15 bases. From germline, CDR1 is MNHNY and CDR2 SVGAGI (reference sequence). The CDR3 DNA follows: TGTGCCAGCAGCTTTACAGGGCAGGCTGGCTACACCTTC. Amino acids: CASSFTGQAGYTF.

The CDR3 coding sequence is TGTGCCAGCACCCAAGGCCGTAGGGGAGGGCATGAGCAGTTCTTC. It encodes CASTQGRRGGHEQFF. This chain connects TRBV11-2 to TRBJ2-1; 7 nucleotides agree with TRBD2. V trimming: 7 bases; J trimming: 8 bases; junction bases outside the gene matches: 14. Per germline, CDR1 SGHAT and CDR2 FQNNGV. The CDR3 is 15 amino acids.

This clone was detected once. The CDR3 coding sequence is TGTGCCAGCAGCTTGGGGGAGGGGGATACGCAGTATTTT. Amino acids: CASSLGEGDTQYF. This chain connects TRBV12-3 or TRBV12-4 to TRBJ2-3; TRBD2 matches at 7 bases. There are 13 residues in the CDR3. Trimming took 6 bases from V and 6 from J; bases not matched to a gene: 6.

The chain couples TRBV6-1 to TRBJ2-3; the match to TRBD2 covers 12 bases. The CDR3 consists of 16 residues. Germline CDR1 and CDR2: MNHNS and SASEGT. Losses at the gene ends were 3 bases for V and 5 bases for J; bases not matched to a gene: 6. This CDR3 is CASSELAGGPGDTQYF. In nucleotides, the CDR3 is TGTGCCAGCAGTGAGCTAGCGGGGGGGCCAGGAGATACGCAGTATTTT.

This clone was seen once. The chain combines TRBV10-1 with TRBJ2-5; perhaps TRBD2 as D (6 bases). From germline, CDR1 is WNHNN and CDR2 SYGVQD (reference sequence). The CDR3 is 15 amino acids. The V end was cut by 1 base, the J end by 2 bases, with 11 bases between. The CDR3 is CASSELRERQETQYF. CDR3 nucleotides: TGCGCCAGCAGTGAGTTACGGGAGCGGCAAGAGACCCAGTACTTC.

The chain is built from TRBV5-6 and TRBJ2-1; D possibly corresponds to TRBD1 (5 bases). The CDR3 loop spans 14 amino acids. Germline assignment: CDR1 SGHDT and CDR2 YYEEEE. CDR3 amino acids: CATRATSSYNEQFF. The DNA of the CDR3 is TGTGCAACCAGGGCCACAAGCTCCTACAATGAGCAGTTCTTC.

V gene TRBV6-5 combines with J gene TRBJ1-2; unclear D gene. V was cut by 8 bases and J by 4 bases, with 11 bases left in between. Germline CDR1 and CDR2: MNHEY and SVGAGI. CDR3 size: 12 residues. The CDR3 region is CASSGIGYGYTF. As DNA, the CDR3 is TGTGCCAGCTCCGGGATCGGCTATGGCTACACCTTC.

This clone was recorded once. This chain links TRBV9 with TRBJ1-3; a possible D gene is TRBD1 (5 bases). Germline lookup yields CDR1 SGDLS and CDR2 YYNGEE. Trimming stripped 4 bases from V and 0 bases from J, with 17 bases between. The CDR3 length is 17 residues. CDR3 sequence (DNA): TGTGCCAGCAGCACAAATCCGGGACTTTTCTCTGGAAACACCATATATTTT. Amino acids: CASSTNPGLFSGNTIYF.

This chain's CDR3 is CASSEGLAGGDTQYF. CDR3 sequence (DNA): TGTGCCAGCAGTGAAGGGCTAGCGGGAGGAGATACGCAGTATTTT. V usage is TRBV25-1 and J usage is TRBJ2-3; 11 nucleotides line up with TRBD2. The germline V gene encodes CDR1 MGHDK and CDR2 SYGVNS. This CDR3 is built from 15 residues. V trimming: 2 bases; J trimming: 5 bases; junction bases outside the gene matches: 3.

The chain joins TRBV7-9 to TRBJ2-7; 9 nucleotides match TRBD1. Germline V gives CDR1 SEHNR, CDR2 FQNEAQ (reference sequence). The CDR3 consists of 13 residues. The junction had 6 bases not matched to a gene; V was cut back by 4 bases and J by 8 bases. The CDR3 nucleotides are TGTGCCAGCAGCTCCCAGACAGGGGGAAAGCAGTACTTC. This translates into CASSSQTGGKQYF.